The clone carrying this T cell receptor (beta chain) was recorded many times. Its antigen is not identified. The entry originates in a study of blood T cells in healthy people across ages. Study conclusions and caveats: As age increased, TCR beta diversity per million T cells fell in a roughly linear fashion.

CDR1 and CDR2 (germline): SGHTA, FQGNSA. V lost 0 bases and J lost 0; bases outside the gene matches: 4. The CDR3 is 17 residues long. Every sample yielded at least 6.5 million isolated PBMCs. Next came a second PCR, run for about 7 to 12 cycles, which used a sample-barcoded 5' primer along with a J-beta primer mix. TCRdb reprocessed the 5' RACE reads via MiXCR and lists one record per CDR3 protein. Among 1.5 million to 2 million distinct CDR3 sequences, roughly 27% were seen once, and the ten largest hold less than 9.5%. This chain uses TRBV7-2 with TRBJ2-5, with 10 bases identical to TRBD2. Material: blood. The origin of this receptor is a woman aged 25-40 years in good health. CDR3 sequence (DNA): TGTGCCAGCAGCTTAGCGCGGGGGACTAGCGACCAAGAGACCCAGTACTTC. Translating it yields CASSLARGTSDQETQYF.